The 19 T cell receptor beta chains below were found in one sample sequenced in a study of T cell repertoires in cytomegalovirus infection. TCRdb reprocessed the reads with MiXCR, giving one entry per CDR3 protein. This table holds 300,000 or so distinct CDR3 sequences, about 9.1% found once. The sequencing input was PBMCs. These receptors were taken from a human donor in good health (CMV status not recorded). Some clones in this sample may be carry-over from other donors' samples.

This clonotype was recorded a few times. CDR3 coding DNA: TGCAGCGTTGACCCCTACACAGATACGCAGTATTTT. This gives the protein CSVDPYTDTQYF. The genes are TRBV29-1 and TRBJ2-3; no definite D call. Germline values: CDR1 SQVTM, CDR2 ANQGSEA. V was cut by 3 bases and J by 2 bases, with 6 bases left in between. CDR3 size: 12 residues.

This clonotype has at least ten counts. This chain links TRBV4-3 with TRBJ2-2, with D uncertain. CDR1 is LGHNA, CDR2 YSLEER, per germline. V was clipped by 3 bases and J by 4 bases, with 6 bases between them. The CDR3 is 13 amino acids. Here the CDR3 reads CASSQSITGELFF. In DNA, the CDR3 is TGCGCCAGCAGCCAGAGTATCACCGGGGAGCTGTTTTTT.

This clonotype showed up many times. This chain links TRBV7-8 with TRBJ2-3; 12 bases are shared with TRBD2. The CDR3 is 16 residues long. V trimming: 4 bases; J trimming: 2 bases; junction bases outside the gene matches: 4. Per the germline V gene, CDR1 is SGHVS and CDR2 is FQNEAQ. Here the CDR3 reads CASSSGLAGPTDTQYF. The CDR3 nucleotides are TGTGCCAGCAGCTCCGGACTAGCGGGGCCCACAGATACGCAGTATTTT.

Points on this clonotype: A single base separates this from a much larger clone, so it may be a read error. The rearrangement uses TRBV5-5 and TRBJ1-2; 7 nucleotides line up with TRBD1. CDR3 size: 12 residues. The junction had 3 bases not matched to a gene; V was cut back by 2 bases and J by 8 bases. Germline assignment: CDR1 SGHKS and CDR2 YYEKEE (reference sequence). CDR3 loop: CASSFDRDGYTF. Written as DNA, the CDR3 is TGTGCCAGCAGCTTCGACAGGGACGGCTACACCTTC. Supplemented by reference TRBV5-5 and TRBJ1-2, the full variable domain reads DAGVTQSPTHLIKTRGQQVTLRCSPISGHKSVSWYQQVLGQGPQFIFQYYEKEERGRGNFPDRFSARQFPNYSSELNVNALLLGDSALYLCASSFDRDGYTFGSGTRLTVV.

There are a few counts of this clonotype. The chain recombines TRBV11-3 with TRBJ2-5; D ambiguous. CDR3 size: 16 residues. V lost 1 base, J lost 1 base, and 13 bases lay in between. Germline CDR1 reads SGHNT; CDR2 reads YENEEA. CDR3 sequence reads: CASSLGSARFQETQYF. DNA for the CDR3: TGTGCCAGCAGCTTAGGGTCAGCGAGGTTCCAAGAGACCCAGTACTTC.

This sequence joins TRBV29-1 and TRBJ1-1; D is uncertain. The germline CDR1 and CDR2 sequences are SQVTM and ANQGSEA. The CDR3 is 11 amino acids. Trimming cost V 7 bases and J 1 base, with 7 bases left between them. The CDR3 nucleotides read TGCAGCGGGAAGCAGAACACTGAAGCTTTCTTT. Amino acid sequence: CSGKQNTEAFF.

This clonotype was counted many times. In DNA, the CDR3 is TGTGCCAGCAGTTACCGGGACACAACCTACGAGCAGTACGTC. As protein: CASSYRDTTYEQYV. V and J are TRBV6-6 and TRBJ2-7, with a possible D match to TRBD1 (6 bases). The CDR3 is 14 amino acids. Germline V gene sequence: CDR1 MNHNY, CDR2 SVGAGI (reference sequence). Trimming pared 2 bases from V and 2 bases from J, leaving 10 bases between.

Only a few counts were recorded for this clonotype. CDR3 bases: TGCAGCGTTGAGAACAGGGGAAGGTATGGCTACACCTTC. Translated: CSVENRGRYGYTF. This rearrangement joins TRBV29-1 to TRBJ1-2; 7 nucleotides agree with TRBD1. The V gene's germline CDR1 is SQVTM and CDR2 ANQGSEA. V gave up 3 bases and J gave up 5 bases; unmatched junction bases: 6. The CDR3 consists of 13 residues.

This clonotype was detected ten times or more. The chain couples TRBV29-1 to TRBJ2-5; TRBD2 matches at 14 bases. V was clipped by 6 bases and J by 3 bases; unmatched bases: 9. Germline CDR1 and CDR2: SQVTM and ANQGSEA. The length of the CDR3 is 16 residues. The chain's CDR3 is CSVRGTSGGREETQYF. In DNA form, the CDR3 reads TGCAGCGTCCGTGGGACTAGCGGGGGTAGGGAAGAGACCCAGTACTTC.

In this sample, this clonotype turned up many times. The rearrangement joins TRBV27 to TRBJ2-2, with D hard to call. With 3 bases removed from V and 9 bases from J, the gap between germline ends came to 8 bases. Germline loops: CDR1 MNHEY, CDR2 SMNVEV (reference sequence). The CDR3 covers 12 residues. The chain's CDR3 is CASSLGNRELFF. The CDR3 DNA follows: TGTGCCAGCAGTTTGGGGAACAGGGAGCTGTTTTTT.

The V and J genes are TRBV2 and TRBJ1-2, with 7 bases that match TRBD1. V was clipped by 7 bases and J by 0 bases; unmatched bases: 8. The CDR3 loop spans 15 amino acids. CDR1 and CDR2 (germline): SNHLY, FYNNEI. CDR3 coding DNA: TGTGCCAGCATTCCAGAAACAGGGGCTAACTATGGCTACACCTTC. The encoded protein is CASIPETGANYGYTF.

This clonotype has ten or more counts. The chain couples TRBV7-2 to TRBJ2-2; maybe TRBD2 (5 bases). CDR1 is SGHTA and CDR2 is FQGNSA in the germline V gene. The CDR3 covers 16 residues. V was trimmed by 3 bases and J by 0 bases, leaving 11 bases between them. This CDR3 is CASSFYAGANTGELFF. CDR3 DNA: TGTGCCAGCAGCTTCTACGCCGGGGCGAACACCGGGGAGCTGTTTTTT.

The CDR3 loop reads CASSGSRGGIEKLFF. The DNA for the CDR3 is TGTGCCAGCAGCGGATCCAGGGGGGGTATTGAAAAACTGTTTTTT. This chain joins TRBV2 and TRBJ1-4; 7 nucleotides agree with TRBD1. Trimming took 6 bases from V and 7 from J; bases not matched to a gene: 11. Looked up from germline, CDR1 is SNHLY and CDR2 is FYNNEI. The CDR3 has 15 residues.

This clonotype has at least ten counts. The chain joins TRBV6-5 to TRBJ2-3, with D tentatively TRBD2 (7 bases). The CDR3 runs 13 residues. Per germline, CDR1 MNHEY and CDR2 SVGAGI. V was pared by 0 bases and J by 11 bases, with 12 bases between. CDR3 sequence: CASSYSGGAGQYF. The CDR3 DNA reads as TGTGCCAGCAGTTACTCTGGGGGGGCTGGGCAGTATTTT.

In its sample, this clonotype was seen many times. The gene calls are TRBV27 and TRBJ2-2, with 12 positions matching TRBD2. Germline V gene data show CDR1 as MNHEY and CDR2 as SMNVEV (reference sequence). The CDR3 length is 16 residues. J was trimmed by 7 bases and V by 7 bases; bases with no gene match: 10. The CDR3 sequence is CASIPLAGGPNGELFF. In DNA, the CDR3 is TGTGCCAGCATCCCGCTAGCGGGGGGGCCAAACGGGGAGCTGTTTTTT.

This clonotype occurred a few times. The chain employs TRBV2 and TRBJ2-5; D perhaps matches TRBD2 (7 bases). Trimming removed 5 bases from V and 1 base from J, with 14 bases in between. There are 15 residues in the CDR3. The germline V gene has CDR1 SNHLY and CDR2 FYNNEI. CDR3 amino acids: CASSREGGAQETQYF. CDR3 nucleotides: TGTGCCAGCAGTCGAGAGGGGGGGGCCCAAGAGACCCAGTACTTC.

The table lists this clonotype with many counts. V gene TRBV14 combines with J gene TRBJ1-5; tentative D call: TRBD1 (6 bases). This CDR3 has 18 residues. CDR1 and CDR2 from the germline V gene are SGHDN and FVKESK. The V gene lost 0 bases and the J gene lost 0 bases, with 15 bases spanning the gap. The CDR3: CASSQEGGTSYSNQPQHF. CDR3 bases: TGTGCCAGCAGCCAAGAGGGTGGGACAAGTTATAGCAATCAGCCCCAGCATTTT.

This clonotype was seen repeatedly, ten times or more. The chain recombines TRBV5-1 with TRBJ1-1; weak D call: TRBD1 (5 bases). This CDR3 is 14 amino acids long. V dropped 4 bases and J dropped 3 bases, with 13 bases sitting between them. Germline V gene sequence: CDR1 SGHRS, CDR2 YFSETQ. The CDR3, as DNA: TGCGCCAGCAGCGAGGGAGGGGTGCACACTGAAGCTTTCTTT. Amino acids: CASSEGGVHTEAFF.

This clonotype has just one count. The chain recombines TRBV6-2 or TRBV6-3 with TRBJ2-3; the match to TRBD2 covers 13 bases. CDR1 is MNHEY, CDR2 SVGEGT, per germline. J lost 0 bases, V lost 5 bases, and 11 bases had no gene match. This CDR3 comprises 19 residues. The CDR3 bases are TGTGCCAGCAGTCCGACTTCCGGACTAGCGGGGGCCAGCACAGATACGCAGTATTTT. The encoded protein is CASSPTSGLAGASTDTQYF.